These 14 T cell receptor beta chains were sequenced from one sample in a study of T cell responses to AZD1222 COVID-19 vaccine. The data were produced by immunoSEQ multiplex PCR, yet TCRdb's version contains in-frame clones alone and is incomplete. The sample has around 100,000 clones; about 90% are singletons. Sequences were derived from peripheral blood, sampled 28 days after the second AZD1222 dose. These TCRs come from an adult who received the AZD1222 COVID-19 vaccine.

This chain joins TRBV27 and TRBJ1-1, with D perhaps TRBD1 (5 bases). V lost 1 base and J 2 bases, leaving 11 bases between the germline ends. Germline V gene sequence: CDR1 MNHEY, CDR2 SMNVEV (reference sequence). The CDR3 is made up of 15 amino acids. The CDR3 DNA reads as TGTGCCAGCAGTTTATATAAGGGGCTAAACACTGAAGCTTTCTTT. Amino acid sequence: CASSLYKGLNTEAFF.

This clone was picked up one time. This chain joins TRBV24-1 and TRBJ1-5, with a tentative D call TRBD1 (5 bases). Per germline, CDR1 KGHDR and CDR2 SFDVKD. Trimming shortened V by 2 bases and J by 5 bases, and 12 bases separated the two germline ends. This CDR3 is built from 15 residues. DNA for the CDR3: TGTGCCACCAGTGATTCGAGGACACCTGATCAGCCCCAGCATTTT. It encodes CATSDSRTPDQPQHF.

V and J are TRBV3-1 (or the pseudogene TRBV3-2) and TRBJ1-2; D unresolved. Between the trimmed V and J ends, which lost 2 bases and 10 bases, there was a span of 8 bases. The CDR3 extends over 11 amino acids. Germline-derived CDR1 and CDR2 are LGHDT and YNNKEL (reference sequence). The CDR3 sequence: CASSQLRAYTF. CDR3 in DNA: TGTGCCAGCAGCCAATTACGTGCCTACACCTTC.

The chain couples TRBV6-5 to TRBJ2-3; D uncertain. Trimming cost V 7 bases and J 5 bases, with 16 bases left between them. The germline V gene encodes CDR1 MNHEY and CDR2 SVGAGI. This CDR3 spans 14 amino acids. The CDR3 DNA sequence: TGTGCCAGCATCAAGTCTGTCGTCGGAGATACGCAGTATTTT. This codes for CASIKSVVGDTQYF.

The V call is TRBV11-2, the J call TRBJ1-4, with a tentative D call TRBD1 (6 bases). V was shortened by 3 bases and J by 5 bases, with 16 bases between the two germline ends. CDR1 SGHAT and CDR2 FQNNGV come from the germline V gene. This CDR3 is built from 16 residues. In DNA, the CDR3 is TGTGCCAGCAGCTTCTTACCGGGACATGGGAATGAAAAACTGTTTTTT. Its translation is CASSFLPGHGNEKLFF.

The V call is TRBV28, the J call TRBJ2-7; 7 bases are shared with TRBD2. CDR1 MDHEN and CDR2 SYDVKM come from the germline V gene. The ends lost 6 bases at V and 0 bases at J; junction bases unmatched: 8. The CDR3 runs to 15 residues. The CDR3 loop is CASRSRRELSYEQYF. CDR3 DNA: TGTGCCAGCAGGTCCCGGCGGGAGCTCTCCTACGAGCAGTACTTC.

The chain recombines TRBV3-1 (or the pseudogene TRBV3-2) with TRBJ1-4; no firm D call. The V gene's germline CDR1 is LGHDT and CDR2 YNNKEL (reference sequence). V shed 1 base and J shed 0 bases, with 3 bases lying between them. The CDR3 is 14 residues long. The CDR3 coding sequence is TGTGCCAGCAGCCAAGGAGCAACTAATGAAAAACTGTTTTTT. It encodes CASSQGATNEKLFF.

The chain links TRBV7-2 to TRBJ2-3; TRBD1 might be the D (6 bases). The length of the CDR3 is 15 residues. V was trimmed by 5 bases and J by 0 bases, leaving 12 bases between them. CDR1 and CDR2 from the germline V gene are SGHTA and FQGNSA. This chain's CDR3 is CASSIDRISTDTQYF. The CDR3 DNA reads as TGTGCCAGCAGCATCGACAGGATAAGCACAGATACGCAGTATTTT.

The chain uses TRBV7-8 and TRBJ1-1, with D perhaps TRBD1 (6 bases). Per the germline V gene, CDR1 is SGHVS and CDR2 is FQNEAQ. Trimming removed 1 base from V and 4 bases from J, with 16 bases in between. CDR3 size: 16 residues. CDR3 in DNA: TGTGCCAGCAGCTTAGGTAGGGGGGGGAGAGGCACTGAAGCTTTCTTT. Translated, it gives CASSLGRGGRGTEAFF.

The J gene is TRBJ2-5, the V gene TRBV4-2; D remains unclear. With 0 bases removed from V and 5 bases from J, the gap between germline ends came to 7 bases. Germline V gene sequence: CDR1 LGHNA, CDR2 YNFKEQ. CDR3 size: 13 residues. Here the CDR3 DNA reads TGTGCCAGCAGCCAAGATCCCCGGGAGACCCAGTACTTC. Translated: CASSQDPRETQYF.

The rearrangement uses TRBV27 and TRBJ1-5; D is perhaps TRBD1 (5 bases). V was pared by 6 bases and J by 3 bases, with 18 bases between. In germline, CDR1 is MNHEY, CDR2 SMNVEV (reference sequence). The CDR3 is 16 amino acids. CDR3 sequence: CASSPGTRGSNQPQHF. The CDR3 DNA follows: TGTGCCAGCAGCCCCGGGACCCGCGGGTCCAATCAGCCCCAGCATTTT.

The chain uses TRBV27 and TRBJ1-2, with a possible D match to TRBD1 (6 bases). This CDR3 has 13 residues. Trimming cost V 6 bases and J 2 bases, with 10 bases left between them. The V gene's germline CDR1 is MNHEY and CDR2 SMNVEV (reference sequence). The DNA of the CDR3 is TGTGCCAGCAGCGTCGGACAGAACTATGGCTACACCTTC. Protein sequence: CASSVGQNYGYTF.

The V and J genes are TRBV18 and TRBJ2-2, with TRBD1 identical over 7 bases. The germline V gene encodes CDR1 KGHSH and CDR2 LQKENI. The CDR3 loop spans 16 amino acids. After removal of 5 bases from V and 5 bases from J, the junction contained 11 bases not matched to a gene. CDR3 protein: CASSSRQGDSTGELFF. CDR3 sequence (DNA): TGTGCCAGCTCATCCCGACAGGGTGACTCGACCGGGGAGCTGTTTTTT.

The chain links TRBV27 to TRBJ2-3; 8 bases are a match to TRBD2. V dropped 0 bases and J dropped 4; count of bases not matched to a gene: 9. Germline lookup yields CDR1 MNHEY and CDR2 SMNVEV (reference sequence). The CDR3 extends over 17 amino acids. The CDR3 sequence is CASSLSTGLGFADTQYF. In DNA, the CDR3 is TGTGCCAGCAGTTTATCGACGGGACTAGGGTTCGCAGATACGCAGTATTTT.